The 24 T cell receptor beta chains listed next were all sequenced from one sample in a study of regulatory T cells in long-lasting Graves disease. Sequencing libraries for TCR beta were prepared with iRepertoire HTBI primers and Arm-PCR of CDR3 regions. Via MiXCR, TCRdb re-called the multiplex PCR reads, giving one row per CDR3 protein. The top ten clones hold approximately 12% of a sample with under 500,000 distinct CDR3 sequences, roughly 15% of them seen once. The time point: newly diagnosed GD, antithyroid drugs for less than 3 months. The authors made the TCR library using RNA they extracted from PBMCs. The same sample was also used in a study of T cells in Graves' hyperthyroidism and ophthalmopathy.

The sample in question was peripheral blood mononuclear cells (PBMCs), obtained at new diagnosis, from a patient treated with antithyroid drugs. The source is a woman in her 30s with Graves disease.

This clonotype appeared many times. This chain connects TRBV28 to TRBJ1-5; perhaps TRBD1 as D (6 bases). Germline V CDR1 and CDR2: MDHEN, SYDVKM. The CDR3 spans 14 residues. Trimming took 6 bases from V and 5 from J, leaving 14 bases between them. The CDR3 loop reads CASRGHIRDQPQHF. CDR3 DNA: TGTGCCAGCAGGGGACATATTCGCGATCAGCCCCAGCATTTT. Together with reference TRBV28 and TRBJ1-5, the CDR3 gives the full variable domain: DVKVTQSSRYLVKRTGEKVFLECVQDMDHENMFWYRQDPGLGLRLIYFSYDVKMKEKGDIPEGYSVSREKKERFSLILESASTNQTSMYLCASRGHIRDQPQHFGDGTRLSIL.

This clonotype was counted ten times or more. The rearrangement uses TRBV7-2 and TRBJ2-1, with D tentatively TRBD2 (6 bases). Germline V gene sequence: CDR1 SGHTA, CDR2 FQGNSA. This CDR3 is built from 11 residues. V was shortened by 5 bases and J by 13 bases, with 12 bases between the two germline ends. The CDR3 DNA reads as TGTGCCAGCAGCCGAATAGCGGACCAGTTCTTC. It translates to CASSRIADQFF.

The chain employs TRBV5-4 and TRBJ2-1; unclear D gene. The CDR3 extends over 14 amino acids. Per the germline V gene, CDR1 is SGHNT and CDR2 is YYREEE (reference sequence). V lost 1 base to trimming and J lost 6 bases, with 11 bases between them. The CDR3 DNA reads TGTGCCAGCAGCTTGATTTTAGAGGTCAATGAGCAGTTCTTC. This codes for CASSLILEVNEQFF. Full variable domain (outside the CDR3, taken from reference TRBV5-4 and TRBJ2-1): ETGVTQSPTHLIKTRGQQVTLRCSSQSGHNTVSWYQQALGQGPQFIFQYYREEENGRGNFPPRFSGLQFPNYSSELNVNALELDDSALYLCASSLILEVNEQFFGPGTRLTVL.

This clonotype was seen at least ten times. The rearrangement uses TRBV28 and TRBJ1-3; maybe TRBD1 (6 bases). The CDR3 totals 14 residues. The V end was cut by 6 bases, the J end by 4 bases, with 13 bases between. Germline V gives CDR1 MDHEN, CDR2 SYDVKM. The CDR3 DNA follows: TGTGCCAGCAGCTTACCGGGACAAGGAAACACCATATATTTT. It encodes CASSLPGQGNTIYF.

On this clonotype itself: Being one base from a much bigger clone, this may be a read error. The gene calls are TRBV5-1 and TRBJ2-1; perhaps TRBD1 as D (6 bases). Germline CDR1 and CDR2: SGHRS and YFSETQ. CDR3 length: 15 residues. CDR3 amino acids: CASSFLTGAYNEHFF. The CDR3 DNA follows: TGTGCCAGCAGCTTCTTGACAGGAGCCTACAATGAGCACTTCTTC.

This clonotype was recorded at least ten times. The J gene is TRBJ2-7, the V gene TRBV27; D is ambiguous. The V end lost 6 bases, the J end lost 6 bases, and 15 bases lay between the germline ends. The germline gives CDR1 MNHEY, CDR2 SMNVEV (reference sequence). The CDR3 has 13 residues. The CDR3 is CASRAIGLSEQYF. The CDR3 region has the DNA TGTGCCAGCAGGGCTATAGGGCTGTCCGAGCAGTACTTC.

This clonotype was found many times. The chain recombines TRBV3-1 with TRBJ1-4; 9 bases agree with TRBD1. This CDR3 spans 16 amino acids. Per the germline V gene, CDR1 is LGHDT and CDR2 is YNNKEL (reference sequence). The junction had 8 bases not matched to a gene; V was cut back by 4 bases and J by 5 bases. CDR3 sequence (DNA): TGTGCCAGCAGCCGCCCAGGGACAGGGCTAAATGAAAAACTGTTTTTT. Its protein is CASSRPGTGLNEKLFF.

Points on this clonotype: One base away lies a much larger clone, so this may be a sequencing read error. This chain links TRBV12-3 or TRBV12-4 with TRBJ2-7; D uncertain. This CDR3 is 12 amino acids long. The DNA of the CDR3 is TGTGCCTGCAGTTCCGGACCCTACGAGCAGTACTTC. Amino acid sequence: CACSSGPYEQYF.

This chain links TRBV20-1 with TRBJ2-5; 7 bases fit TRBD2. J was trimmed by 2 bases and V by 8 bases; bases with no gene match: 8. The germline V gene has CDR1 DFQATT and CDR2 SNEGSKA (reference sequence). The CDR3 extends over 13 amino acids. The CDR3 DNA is TGCAGTATCCCTAGCGGAGAACAAGAGACCCAGTACTTC. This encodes CSIPSGEQETQYF.

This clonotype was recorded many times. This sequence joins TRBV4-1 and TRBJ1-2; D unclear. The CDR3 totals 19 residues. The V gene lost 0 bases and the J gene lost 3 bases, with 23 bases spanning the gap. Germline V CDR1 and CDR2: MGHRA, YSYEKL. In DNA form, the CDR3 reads TGCGCCAGCAGCCAAGATCCTTTTCACATCGTCGGGAATCACTATGGCTACACCTTC. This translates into CASSQDPFHIVGNHYGYTF.

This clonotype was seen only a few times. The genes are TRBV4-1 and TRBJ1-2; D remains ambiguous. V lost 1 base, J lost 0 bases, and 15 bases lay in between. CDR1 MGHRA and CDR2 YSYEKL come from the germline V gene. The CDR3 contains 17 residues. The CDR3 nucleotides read TGCGCCAGCAGCCAAGGGAGGGCCGGGGTCGCTAACTATGGCTACACCTTC. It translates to CASSQGRAGVANYGYTF.

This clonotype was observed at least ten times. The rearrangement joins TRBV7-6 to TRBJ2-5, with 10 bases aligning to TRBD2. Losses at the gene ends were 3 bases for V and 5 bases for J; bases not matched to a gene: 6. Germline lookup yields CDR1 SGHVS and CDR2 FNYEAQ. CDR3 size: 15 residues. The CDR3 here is CASSLSSGSFETQYF. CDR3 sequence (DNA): TGTGCCAGCAGCTTGTCTAGCGGGAGTTTTGAGACCCAGTACTTC.

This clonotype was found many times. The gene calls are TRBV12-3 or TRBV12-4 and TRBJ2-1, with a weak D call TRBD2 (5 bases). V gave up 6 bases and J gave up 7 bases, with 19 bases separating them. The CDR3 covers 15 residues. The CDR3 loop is CASSFGLAWSNEQFF. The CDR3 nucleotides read TGTGCCAGCAGCTTCGGGCTAGCCTGGTCGAATGAGCAGTTCTTC.

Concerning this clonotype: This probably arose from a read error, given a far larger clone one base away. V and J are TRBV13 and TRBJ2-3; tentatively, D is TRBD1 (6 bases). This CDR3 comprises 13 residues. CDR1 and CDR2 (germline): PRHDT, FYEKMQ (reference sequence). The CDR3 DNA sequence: TGTGCCAGCAGCTTGGGGGCCACAGATCCGCAGTATTTT. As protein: CASSLGATDPQYF. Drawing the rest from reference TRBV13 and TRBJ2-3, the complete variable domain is AAGVIQSPRHLIKEKRETATLKCYPIPRHDTVYWYQQGPGQDPQFLISFYEKMQSDKGSIPDRFSAQQFSDYHSELNMSSLELGDSALYFCASSLGATDPQYFGPGTRLTVL.

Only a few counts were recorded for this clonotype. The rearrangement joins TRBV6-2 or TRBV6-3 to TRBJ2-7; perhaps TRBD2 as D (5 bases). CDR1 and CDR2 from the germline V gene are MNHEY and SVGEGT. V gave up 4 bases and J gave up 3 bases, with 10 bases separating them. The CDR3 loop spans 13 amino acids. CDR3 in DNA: TGTGCCAGCAGTTCGGTACGGGACTACGAGCAGTACTTC. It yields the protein CASSSVRDYEQYF.

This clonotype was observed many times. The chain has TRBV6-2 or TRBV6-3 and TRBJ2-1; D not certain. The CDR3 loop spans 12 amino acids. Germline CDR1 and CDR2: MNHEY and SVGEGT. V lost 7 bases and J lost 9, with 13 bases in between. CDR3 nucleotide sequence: TGTGCCAGCACCCTACACGTCGGTGAGCAGTTCTTC. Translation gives CASTLHVGEQFF.

Here the CDR3 reads CSAREVTQQFF. The CDR3 DNA follows: TGCAGTGCTAGAGAGGTAACCCAGCAGTTCTTC. The rearrangement joins TRBV20-1 to TRBJ2-1, with no clear D. The V gene's germline CDR1 is DFQATT and CDR2 SNEGSKA (reference sequence). The CDR3 length is 11 residues. V was cut by 0 bases and J by 11 bases, with 8 bases left in between.

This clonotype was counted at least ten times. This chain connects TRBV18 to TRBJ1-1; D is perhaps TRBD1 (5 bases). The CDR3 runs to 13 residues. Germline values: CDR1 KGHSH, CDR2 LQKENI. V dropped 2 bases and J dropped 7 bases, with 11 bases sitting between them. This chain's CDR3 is CASSPKRQNEAFF. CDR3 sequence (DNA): TGTGCCAGCTCACCAAAAAGACAGAATGAAGCTTTCTTT.

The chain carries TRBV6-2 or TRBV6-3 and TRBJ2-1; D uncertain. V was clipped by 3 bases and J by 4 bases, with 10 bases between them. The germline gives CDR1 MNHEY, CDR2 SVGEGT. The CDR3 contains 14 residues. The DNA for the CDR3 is TGTGCCAGCAGTTATCAAGAGCTATACAATGAGCAGTTCTTC. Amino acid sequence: CASSYQELYNEQFF.

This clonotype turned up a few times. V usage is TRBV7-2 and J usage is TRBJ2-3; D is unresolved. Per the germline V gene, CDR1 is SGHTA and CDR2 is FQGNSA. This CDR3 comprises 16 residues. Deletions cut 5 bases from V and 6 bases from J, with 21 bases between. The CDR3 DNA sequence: TGTGCCAGCAGCCTCGGAGTTGGTGACCTCGTGGATACGCAGTATTTT. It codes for CASSLGVGDLVDTQYF. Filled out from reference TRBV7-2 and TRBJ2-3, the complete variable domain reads GAGVSQSPSNKVTEKGKDVELRCDPISGHTALYWYRQSLGQGLEFLIYFQGNSAPDKSGLPSDRFSAERTGGSVSTLTIQRTQQEDSAVYLCASSLGVGDLVDTQYFGPGTRLTVL.

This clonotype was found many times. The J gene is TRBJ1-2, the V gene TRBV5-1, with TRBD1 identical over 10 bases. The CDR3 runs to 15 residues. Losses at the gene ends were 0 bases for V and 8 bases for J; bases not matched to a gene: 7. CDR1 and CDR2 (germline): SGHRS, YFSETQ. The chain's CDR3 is CASSLVTGGVDGYTF. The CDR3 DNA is TGCGCCAGCAGCTTGGTGACAGGGGGCGTCGACGGCTACACCTTC.

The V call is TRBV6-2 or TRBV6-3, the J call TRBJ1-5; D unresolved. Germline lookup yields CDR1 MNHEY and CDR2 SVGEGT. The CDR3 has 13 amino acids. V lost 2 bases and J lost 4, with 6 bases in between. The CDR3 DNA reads TGTGCCAGCAGTTACGGAAAAAATCAGCCCCAGCATTTT. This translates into CASSYGKNQPQHF.

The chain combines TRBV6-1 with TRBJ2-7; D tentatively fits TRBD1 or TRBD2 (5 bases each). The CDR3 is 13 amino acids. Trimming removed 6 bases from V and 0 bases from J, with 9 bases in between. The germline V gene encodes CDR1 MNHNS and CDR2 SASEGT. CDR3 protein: CASRRDPSYEQYF. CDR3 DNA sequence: TGTGCCAGCAGAAGGGACCCCTCCTACGAGCAGTACTTC.

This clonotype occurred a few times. CDR3 DNA sequence: TGTGCCAGCAGGATACGCAGGGGGACAGATACGCAGTATTTT. This encodes CASRIRRGTDTQYF. The rearrangement joins TRBV2 to TRBJ2-3, with 7 bases identical to TRBD1. From germline, CDR1 is SNHLY and CDR2 FYNNEI. V was clipped by 6 bases and J by 3 bases; unmatched bases: 6. The CDR3 runs 14 residues.